The sample holds many counts of the clone carrying this T cell receptor (beta chain). These data come from a study of low-dose radiotherapy and immunotherapy resistance in tumors. Study at large: Cohort 2's total reached 13 Gy over 26 weeks, at 1 Gy per fraction every two weeks.

CDR1 and CDR2 (germline): SGHVS, FNYEAQ. The CDR3 spans 15 residues. The J segment lost 4 bases and the V segment lost 5 bases, leaving 9 bases of the junction unmatched. TRAV- and TRBV-specific primers were used for first-strand cDNA, which covered alpha and beta chains. TCR amplification used around 20 PCR cycles, a constant-region primer and a V-primer adapter. TCRdb reprocessed the reads with MiXCR, giving one entry per CDR3 protein. The table has under 90,000 distinct CDR3 sequences, approximately 31% seen once. The time point here: before trial treatment. Every donor's regimen consisted of nivolumab, ipilimumab, aspirin, low-dose cyclophosphamide and low-dose radiotherapy.

The receptor was derived from a female donor with ovarian cancer. The sample here was PBMCs, taken before treatment. This chain joins TRBV7-6 and TRBJ2-7; 9 bases are a match to TRBD2. CDR3 DNA sequence: TGTGCCAGCAGCCCAAACGGGCGGGAGGGTTACGAGCAGTACTTC. As protein: CASSPNGREGYEQYF.